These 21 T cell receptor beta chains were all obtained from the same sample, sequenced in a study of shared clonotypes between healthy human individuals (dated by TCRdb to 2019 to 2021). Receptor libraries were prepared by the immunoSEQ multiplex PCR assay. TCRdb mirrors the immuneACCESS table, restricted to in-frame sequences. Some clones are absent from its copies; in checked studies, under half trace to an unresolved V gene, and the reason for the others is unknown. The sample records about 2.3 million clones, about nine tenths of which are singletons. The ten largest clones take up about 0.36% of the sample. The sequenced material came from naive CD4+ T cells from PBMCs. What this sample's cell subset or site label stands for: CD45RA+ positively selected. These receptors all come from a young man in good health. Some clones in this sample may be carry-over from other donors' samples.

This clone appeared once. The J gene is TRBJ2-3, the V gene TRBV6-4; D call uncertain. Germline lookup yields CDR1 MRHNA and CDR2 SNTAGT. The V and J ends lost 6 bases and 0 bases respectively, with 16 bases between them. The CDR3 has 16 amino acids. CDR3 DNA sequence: TGTGCCAGCAGGTTGATTAGAAAGTGGAGCACAGATACGCAGTATTTT. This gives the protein CASRLIRKWSTDTQYF.

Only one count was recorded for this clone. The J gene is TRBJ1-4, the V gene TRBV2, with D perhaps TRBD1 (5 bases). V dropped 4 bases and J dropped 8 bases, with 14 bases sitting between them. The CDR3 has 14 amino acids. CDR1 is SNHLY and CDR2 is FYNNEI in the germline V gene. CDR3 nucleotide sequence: TGTGCCAGCAGTGCCGCGGGGGGAGGAGAAAAACTGTTTTTT. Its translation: CASSAAGGGEKLFF.

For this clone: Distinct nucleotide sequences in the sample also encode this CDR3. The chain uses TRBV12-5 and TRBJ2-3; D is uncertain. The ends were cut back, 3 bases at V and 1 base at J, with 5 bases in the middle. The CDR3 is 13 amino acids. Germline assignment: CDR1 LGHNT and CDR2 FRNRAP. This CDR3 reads CASGLSRTDTQYF. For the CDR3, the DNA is TGTGCTAGTGGTTTATCTCGCACAGATACGCAGTATTTT.

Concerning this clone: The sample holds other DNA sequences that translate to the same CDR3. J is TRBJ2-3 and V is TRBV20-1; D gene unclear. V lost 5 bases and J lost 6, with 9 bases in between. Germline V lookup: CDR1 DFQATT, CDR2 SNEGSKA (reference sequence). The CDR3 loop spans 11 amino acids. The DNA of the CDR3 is TGCAGTGCTGGCCCCACGGATACGCAGTATTTT. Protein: CSAGPTDTQYF.

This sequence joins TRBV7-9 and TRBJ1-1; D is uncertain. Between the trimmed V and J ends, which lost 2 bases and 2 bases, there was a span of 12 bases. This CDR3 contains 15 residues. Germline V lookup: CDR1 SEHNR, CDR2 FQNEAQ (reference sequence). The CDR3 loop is CASSLSRLGNTEAFF. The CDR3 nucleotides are TGTGCCAGCAGCTTATCGAGGTTAGGAAACACTGAAGCTTTCTTT.

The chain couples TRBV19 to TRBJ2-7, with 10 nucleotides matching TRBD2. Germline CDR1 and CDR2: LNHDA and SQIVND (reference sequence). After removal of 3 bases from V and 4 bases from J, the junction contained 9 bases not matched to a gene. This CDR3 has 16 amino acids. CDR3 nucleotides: TGTGCCAGTAGTATCGGAGAGAATAGCGGGAGGTACGAGCAGTACTTC. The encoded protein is CASSIGENSGRYEQYF.

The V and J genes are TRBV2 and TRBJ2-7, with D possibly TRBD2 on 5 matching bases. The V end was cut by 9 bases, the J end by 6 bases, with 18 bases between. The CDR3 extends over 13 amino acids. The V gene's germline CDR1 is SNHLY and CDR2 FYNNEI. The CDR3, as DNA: TGTGCCAGTCTTGAGGGCCGCCTCCTCGAGCAGTACTTC. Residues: CASLEGRLLEQYF.

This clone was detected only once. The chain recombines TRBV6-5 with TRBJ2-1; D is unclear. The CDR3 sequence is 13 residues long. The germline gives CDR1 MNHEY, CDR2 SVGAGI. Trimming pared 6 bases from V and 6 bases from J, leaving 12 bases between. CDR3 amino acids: CASRLGLPNEQFF. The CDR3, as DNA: TGTGCCAGCAGACTCGGTCTGCCCAATGAGCAGTTCTTC.

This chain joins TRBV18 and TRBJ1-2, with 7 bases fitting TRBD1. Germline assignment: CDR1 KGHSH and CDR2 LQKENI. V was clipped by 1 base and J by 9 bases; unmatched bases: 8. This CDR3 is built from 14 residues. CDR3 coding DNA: TGTGCCAGCTCACCACGCGGTCAGGGGGAGAGCTACACCTTC. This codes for CASSPRGQGESYTF.

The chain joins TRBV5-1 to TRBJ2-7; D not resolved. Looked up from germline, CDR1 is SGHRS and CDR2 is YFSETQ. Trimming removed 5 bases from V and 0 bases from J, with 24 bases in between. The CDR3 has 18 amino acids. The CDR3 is CASRHAAAQKGSSYEQYF. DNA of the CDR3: TGCGCCAGCAGACACGCCGCGGCGCAAAAGGGCAGCTCCTACGAGCAGTACTTC.

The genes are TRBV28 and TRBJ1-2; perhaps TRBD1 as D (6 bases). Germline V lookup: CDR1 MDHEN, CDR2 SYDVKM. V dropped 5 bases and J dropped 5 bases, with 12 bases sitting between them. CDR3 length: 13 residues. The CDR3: CASSTDRRYGYTF. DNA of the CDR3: TGTGCCAGCAGTACAGACAGGAGATATGGCTACACCTTC.

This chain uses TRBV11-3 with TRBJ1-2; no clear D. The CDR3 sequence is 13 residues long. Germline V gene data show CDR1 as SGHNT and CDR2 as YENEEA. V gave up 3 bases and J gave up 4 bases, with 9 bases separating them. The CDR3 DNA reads TGTGCCAGCAGCTTTACGAACTTCTATGGCTACACCTTC. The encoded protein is CASSFTNFYGYTF. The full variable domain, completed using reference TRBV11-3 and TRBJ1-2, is EAGVVQSPRYKIIEKKQPVAFWCNPISGHNTLYWYLQNLGQGPELLIRYENEEAVDDSQLPKDRFSAERLKGVDSTLKIQPAELGDSAVYLCASSFTNFYGYTFGSGTRLTVV.

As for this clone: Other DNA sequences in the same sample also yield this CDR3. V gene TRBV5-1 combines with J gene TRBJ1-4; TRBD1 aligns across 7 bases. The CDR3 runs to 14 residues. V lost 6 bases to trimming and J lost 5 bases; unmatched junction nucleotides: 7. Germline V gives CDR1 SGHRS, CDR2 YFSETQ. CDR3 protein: CASTPGTANEKLFF. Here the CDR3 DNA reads TGCGCCAGCACCCCAGGGACAGCAAATGAAAAACTGTTTTTT.

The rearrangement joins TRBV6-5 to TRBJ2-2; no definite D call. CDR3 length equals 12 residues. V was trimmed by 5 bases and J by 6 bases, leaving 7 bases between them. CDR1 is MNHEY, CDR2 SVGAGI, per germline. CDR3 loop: CASSTSPGELFF. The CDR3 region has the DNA TGTGCCAGCAGTACGTCTCCCGGGGAGCTGTTTTTT.

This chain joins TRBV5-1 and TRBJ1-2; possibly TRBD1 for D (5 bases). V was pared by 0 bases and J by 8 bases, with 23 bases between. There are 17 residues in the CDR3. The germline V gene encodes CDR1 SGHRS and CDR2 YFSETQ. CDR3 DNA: TGCGCCAGCAGCTTGGTAGTGGGGGGACTCACCCCCCCCGGCTACACCTTC. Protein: CASSLVVGGLTPPGYTF.

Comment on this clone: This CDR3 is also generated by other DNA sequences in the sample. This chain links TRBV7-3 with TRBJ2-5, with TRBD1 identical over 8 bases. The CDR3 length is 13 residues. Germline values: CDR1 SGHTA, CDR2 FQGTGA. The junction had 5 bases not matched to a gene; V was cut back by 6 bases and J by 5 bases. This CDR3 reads CASSRGQGETQYF. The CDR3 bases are TGTGCCAGCAGTCGTGGACAGGGTGAGACCCAGTACTTC.

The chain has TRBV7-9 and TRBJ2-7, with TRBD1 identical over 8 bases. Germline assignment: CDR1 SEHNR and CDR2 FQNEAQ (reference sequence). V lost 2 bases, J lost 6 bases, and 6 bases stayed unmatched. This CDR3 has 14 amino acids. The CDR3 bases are TGTGCCAGCAGCTTAAACCAGGGGGCGGGCGAGCAGTACTTC. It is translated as CASSLNQGAGEQYF. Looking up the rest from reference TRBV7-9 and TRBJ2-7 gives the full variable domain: DTGVSQNPRHKITKRGQNVTFRCDPISEHNRLYWYRQTLGQGPEFLTYFQNEAQLEKSRLLSDRFSAERPKGSFSTLEIQRTEQGDSAMYLCASSLNQGAGEQYFGPGTRLTVT.

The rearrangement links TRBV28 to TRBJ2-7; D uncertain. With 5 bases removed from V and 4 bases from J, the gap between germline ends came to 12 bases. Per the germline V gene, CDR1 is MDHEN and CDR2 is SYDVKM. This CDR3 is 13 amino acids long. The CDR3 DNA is TGTGCCAGCAGTGGGGTCCTGAGGTACGAGCAGTACTTC. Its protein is CASSGVLRYEQYF.

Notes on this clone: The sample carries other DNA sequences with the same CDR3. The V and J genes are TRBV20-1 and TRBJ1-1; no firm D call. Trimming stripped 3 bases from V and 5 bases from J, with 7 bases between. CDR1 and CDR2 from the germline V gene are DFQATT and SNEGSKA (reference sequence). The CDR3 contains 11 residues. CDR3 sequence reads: CSASRGTEAFF. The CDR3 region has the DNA TGCAGTGCTAGCCGGGGTACTGAAGCTTTCTTT.

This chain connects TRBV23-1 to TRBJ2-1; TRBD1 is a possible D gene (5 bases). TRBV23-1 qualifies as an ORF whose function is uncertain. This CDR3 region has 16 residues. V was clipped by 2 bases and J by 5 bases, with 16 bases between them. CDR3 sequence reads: CASSQSERQSNNEQFF. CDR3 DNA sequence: TGCGCCAGCAGTCAAAGTGAAAGACAGAGCAACAATGAGCAGTTCTTC.

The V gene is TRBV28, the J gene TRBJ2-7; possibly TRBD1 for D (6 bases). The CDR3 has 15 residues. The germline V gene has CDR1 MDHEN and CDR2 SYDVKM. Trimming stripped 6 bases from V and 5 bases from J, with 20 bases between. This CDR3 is CASSTGSRWENEQYF. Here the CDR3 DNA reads TGTGCCAGCAGCACAGGGAGTCGGTGGGAGAACGAGCAGTACTTC. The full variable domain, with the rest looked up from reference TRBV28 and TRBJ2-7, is DVKVTQSSRYLVKRTGEKVFLECVQDMDHENMFWYRQDPGLGLRLIYFSYDVKMKEKGDIPEGYSVSREKKERFSLILESASTNQTSMYLCASSTGSRWENEQYFGPGTRLTVT.